This T cell receptor beta chain was profiled in a study of identical twins. Concerning this clonotype itself: Its antigen remains unknown.

Study-level findings and limits: Researchers caution that invariant MAIT and iNKT cells could partly confound zero-insertion analyses.

Template switching added a universal primer site; cDNA carried unique molecular identifiers. MiXCR, run by TCRdb on the 5' RACE reads, gives a single entry per CDR3 protein. The table shows 350,000 to 400,000 distinct CDR3 sequences, with 8.5% to 10% occurring only once. Germline V gives CDR1 KGHSH, CDR2 LQKENI. With 2 bases removed from V and 5 bases from J, the gap between germline ends came to 12 bases. This CDR3 is built from 14 residues. The sample taken for sequencing was naive T cells sorted from blood. The sequence came from a woman aged 50 to 60 in good health. The chain is built from TRBV18 and TRBJ2-5, with D unclear. In DNA, the CDR3 is TGTGCCAGCTCACCAGTGACTTCCTGGGAGACCCAGTACTTC. Encoded protein: CASSPVTSWETQYF.